This TCR beta chain was obtained from a study of T cells after yellow fever vaccination. Study summary: Libraries from low-cell-number fractions were prepared with the SMART-Seq v4 Ultra Low Input RNA kit. The study, taken as a whole, reports: The CD4 compartment and the CD8 compartment contained a small share of clonotypes in common.

Worth noting for this clonotype: The antigen is undetermined.

TCRdb independently ran MiXCR on the 5' RACE reads; one entry per CDR3 protein. The data show a few hundred thousand distinct CDR3 sequences, about 4% seen once. Trimming left V 5 bases short and J 4 bases short, with 12 bases between. The CDR3 is 14 residues long. The sample in question was PBMCs, obtained 5 days after the yellow fever booster vaccination. The chain couples TRBV12-3 or TRBV12-4 to TRBJ1-5; D perhaps matches TRBD1 (5 bases). The receptor's source is a man between 18 and 35 years old who received the YFV17D yellow fever vaccine. The DNA for the CDR3 is TGTGCCAGCAGTGGGGCCTTGGGTAATCAGCCCCAGCATTTT. Protein: CASSGALGNQPQHF.